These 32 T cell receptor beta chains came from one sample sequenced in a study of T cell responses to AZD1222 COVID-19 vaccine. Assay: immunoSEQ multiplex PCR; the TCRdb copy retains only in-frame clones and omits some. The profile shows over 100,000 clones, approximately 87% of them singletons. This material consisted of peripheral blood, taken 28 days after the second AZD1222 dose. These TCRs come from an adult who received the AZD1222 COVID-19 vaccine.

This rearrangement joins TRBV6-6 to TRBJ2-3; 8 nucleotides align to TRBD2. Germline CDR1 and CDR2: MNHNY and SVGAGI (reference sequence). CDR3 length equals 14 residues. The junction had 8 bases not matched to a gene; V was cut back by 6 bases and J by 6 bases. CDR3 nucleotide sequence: TGTGCCAGCAGGAGGACTAGCAATGCGGATACGCAGTATTTT. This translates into CASRRTSNADTQYF.

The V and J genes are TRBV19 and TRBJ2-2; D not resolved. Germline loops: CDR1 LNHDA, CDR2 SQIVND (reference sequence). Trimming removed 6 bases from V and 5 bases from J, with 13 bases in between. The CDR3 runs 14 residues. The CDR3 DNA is TGTGCCAGTAGCCCATCGGGCCAGACCGGGGAGCTGTTTTTT. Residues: CASSPSGQTGELFF.

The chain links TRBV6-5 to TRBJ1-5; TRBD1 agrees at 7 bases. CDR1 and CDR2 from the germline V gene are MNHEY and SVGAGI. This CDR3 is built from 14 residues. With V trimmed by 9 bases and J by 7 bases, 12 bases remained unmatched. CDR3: CASIYRQGGQPQHF. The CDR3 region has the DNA TGTGCCAGTATTTATCGACAGGGCGGCCAGCCCCAGCATTTT.

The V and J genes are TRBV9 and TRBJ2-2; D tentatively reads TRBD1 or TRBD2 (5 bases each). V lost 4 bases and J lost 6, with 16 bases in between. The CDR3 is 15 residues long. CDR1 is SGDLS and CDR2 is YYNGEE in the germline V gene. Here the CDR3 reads CASSSPGRVAGELFF. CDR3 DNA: TGTGCCAGCAGCTCGCCGGGACGGGTGGCCGGGGAGCTGTTTTTT. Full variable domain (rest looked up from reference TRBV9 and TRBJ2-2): DSGVTQTPKHLITATGQRVTLRCSPRSGDLSVYWYQQSLDQGLQFLIQYYNGEERAKGNILERFSAQQFPDLHSELNLSSLELGDSALYFCASSSPGRVAGELFFGEGSRLTVL.

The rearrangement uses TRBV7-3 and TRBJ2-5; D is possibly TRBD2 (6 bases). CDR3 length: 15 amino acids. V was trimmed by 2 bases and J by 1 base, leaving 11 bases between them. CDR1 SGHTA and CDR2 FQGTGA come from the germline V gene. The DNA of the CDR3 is TGTGCCAGCAGCTTAGGAGGGAACGGCCAAGAGACCCAGTACTTC. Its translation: CASSLGGNGQETQYF.

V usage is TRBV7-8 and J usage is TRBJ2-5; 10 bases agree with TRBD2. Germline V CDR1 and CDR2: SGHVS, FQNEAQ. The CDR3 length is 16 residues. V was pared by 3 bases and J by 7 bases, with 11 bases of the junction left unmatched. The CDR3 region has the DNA TGTGCCAGCAGCTTCCAGCGGGAGGGCCTCTATGGGACCCAGTACTTC. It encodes CASSFQREGLYGTQYF.

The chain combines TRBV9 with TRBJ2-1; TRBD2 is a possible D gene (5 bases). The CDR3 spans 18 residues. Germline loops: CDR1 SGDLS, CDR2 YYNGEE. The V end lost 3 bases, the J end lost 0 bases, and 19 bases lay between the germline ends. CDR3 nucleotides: TGTGCCAGCAGCGGGCCGAGGGTAACGGGTTCCTCCTACAATGAGCAGTTCTTC. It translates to CASSGPRVTGSSYNEQFF. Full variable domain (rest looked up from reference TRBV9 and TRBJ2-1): DSGVTQTPKHLITATGQRVTLRCSPRSGDLSVYWYQQSLDQGLQFLIQYYNGEERAKGNILERFSAQQFPDLHSELNLSSLELGDSALYFCASSGPRVTGSSYNEQFFGPGTRLTVL.

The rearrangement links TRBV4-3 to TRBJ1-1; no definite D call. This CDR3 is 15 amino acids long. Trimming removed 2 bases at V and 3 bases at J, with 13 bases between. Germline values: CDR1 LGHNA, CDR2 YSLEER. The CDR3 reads CASSQFVGMDTEAFF. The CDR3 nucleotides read TGCGCCAGCAGCCAATTTGTGGGAATGGACACTGAAGCTTTCTTT.

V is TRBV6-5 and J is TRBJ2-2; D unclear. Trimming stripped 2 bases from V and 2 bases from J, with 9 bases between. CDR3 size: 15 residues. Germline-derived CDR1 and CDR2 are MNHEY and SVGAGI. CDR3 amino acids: CASSYLPGNTGELFF. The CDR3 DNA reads TGTGCCAGCAGTTACCTCCCCGGCAACACCGGGGAGCTGTTTTTT.

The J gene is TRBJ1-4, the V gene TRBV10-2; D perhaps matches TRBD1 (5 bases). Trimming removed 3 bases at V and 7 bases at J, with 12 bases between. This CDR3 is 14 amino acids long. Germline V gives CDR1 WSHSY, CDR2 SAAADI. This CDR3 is CASSEWGRGEKLFF. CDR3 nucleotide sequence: TGCGCCAGCAGTGAATGGGGGAGAGGTGAAAAACTGTTTTTT.

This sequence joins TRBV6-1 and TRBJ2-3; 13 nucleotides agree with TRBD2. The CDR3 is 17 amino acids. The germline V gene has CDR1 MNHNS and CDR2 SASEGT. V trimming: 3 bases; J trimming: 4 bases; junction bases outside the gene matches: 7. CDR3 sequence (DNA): TGTGCCAGCAGTGATCCGACTAGCGGGAGGTCCCCAGATACGCAGTATTTT. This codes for CASSDPTSGRSPDTQYF.

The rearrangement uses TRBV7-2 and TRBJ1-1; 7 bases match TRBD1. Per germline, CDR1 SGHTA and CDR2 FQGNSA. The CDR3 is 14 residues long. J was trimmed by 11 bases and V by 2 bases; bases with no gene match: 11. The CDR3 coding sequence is TGTGCCAGCAGCTTATCCCGTTCACAGGGGTGGGCTTTCTTT. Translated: CASSLSRSQGWAFF.

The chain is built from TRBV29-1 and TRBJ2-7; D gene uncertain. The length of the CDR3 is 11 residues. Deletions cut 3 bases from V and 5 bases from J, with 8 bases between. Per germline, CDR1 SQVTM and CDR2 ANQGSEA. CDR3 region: CSVESANEQYF. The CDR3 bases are TGCAGCGTTGAGTCGGCCAACGAGCAGTACTTC.

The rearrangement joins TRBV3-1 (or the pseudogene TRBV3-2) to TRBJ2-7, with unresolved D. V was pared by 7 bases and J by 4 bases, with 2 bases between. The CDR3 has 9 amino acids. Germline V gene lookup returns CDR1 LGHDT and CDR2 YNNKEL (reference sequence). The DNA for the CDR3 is TGTGCCAGCAAATACGAGCAGTACTTC. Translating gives CASKYEQYF.

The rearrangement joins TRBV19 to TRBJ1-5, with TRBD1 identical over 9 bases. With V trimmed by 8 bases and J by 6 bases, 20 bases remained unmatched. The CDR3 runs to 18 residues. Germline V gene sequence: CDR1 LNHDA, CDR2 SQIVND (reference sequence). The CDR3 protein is CASPSGGGQGKEVQPQHF. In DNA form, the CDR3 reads TGTGCCAGTCCCTCCGGGGGAGGACAGGGGAAAGAGGTTCAGCCCCAGCATTTT.

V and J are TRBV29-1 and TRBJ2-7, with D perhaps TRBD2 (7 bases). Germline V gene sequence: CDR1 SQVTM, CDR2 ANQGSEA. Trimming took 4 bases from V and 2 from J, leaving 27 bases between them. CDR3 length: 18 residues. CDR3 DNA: TGCAGCGTTGCCGGACAGCGGGATCCCTTAGCGGCTACCTACGAGCAGTACTTC. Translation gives CSVAGQRDPLAATYEQYF.

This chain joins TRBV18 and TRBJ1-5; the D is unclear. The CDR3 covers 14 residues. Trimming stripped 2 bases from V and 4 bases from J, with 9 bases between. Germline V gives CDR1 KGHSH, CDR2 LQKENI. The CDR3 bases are TGTGCCAGCTCACCAGGAAGTCGAAATCAGCCCCAGCATTTT. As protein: CASSPGSRNQPQHF. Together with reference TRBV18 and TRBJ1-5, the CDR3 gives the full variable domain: NAGVMQNPRHLVRRRGQEARLRCSPMKGHSHVYWYRQLPEEGLKFMVYLQKENIIDESGMPKERFSAEFPKEGPSILRIQQVVRGDSAAYFCASSPGSRNQPQHFGDGTRLSIL.

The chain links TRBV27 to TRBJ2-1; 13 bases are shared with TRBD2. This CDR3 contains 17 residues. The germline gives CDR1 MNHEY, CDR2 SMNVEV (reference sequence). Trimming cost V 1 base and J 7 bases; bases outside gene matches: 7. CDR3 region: CASSLLRTSGSWNEQFF. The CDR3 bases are TGTGCCAGCAGTTTATTAAGGACTAGCGGGAGCTGGAATGAGCAGTTCTTC.

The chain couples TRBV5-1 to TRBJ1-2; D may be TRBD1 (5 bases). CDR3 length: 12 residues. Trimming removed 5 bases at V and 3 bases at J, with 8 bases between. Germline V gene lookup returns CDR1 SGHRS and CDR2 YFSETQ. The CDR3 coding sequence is TGCGCCAGCAGTGGGGGGGACTATGGCTACACCTTC. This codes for CASSGGDYGYTF.

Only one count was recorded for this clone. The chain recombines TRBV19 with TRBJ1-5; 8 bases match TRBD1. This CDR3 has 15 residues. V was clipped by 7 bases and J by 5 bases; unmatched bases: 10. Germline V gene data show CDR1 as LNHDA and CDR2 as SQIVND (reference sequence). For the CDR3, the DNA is TGTGCCAGTACCCCCCTGGACAGGGCTCATCAGCCCCAGCATTTT. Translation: CASTPLDRAHQPQHF.

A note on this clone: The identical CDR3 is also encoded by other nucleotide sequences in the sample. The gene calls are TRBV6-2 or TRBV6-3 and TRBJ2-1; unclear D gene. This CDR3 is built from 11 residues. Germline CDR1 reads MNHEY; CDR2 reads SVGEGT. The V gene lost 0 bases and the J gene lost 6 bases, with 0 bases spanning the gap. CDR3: CASSYSNEQFF. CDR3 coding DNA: TGTGCCAGCAGTTACTCCAATGAGCAGTTCTTC.

CDR3 in DNA: TGTGCCAGCAGCTTGCCGGGGGCAGCTTTAGAGACCCAGTACTTC. Translation: CASSLPGAALETQYF. The chain is built from TRBV5-6 and TRBJ2-5; D may be TRBD1 or TRBD2 (6 bases each). Between the trimmed V and J ends, which lost 1 base and 4 bases, there was a span of 14 bases. The CDR3 runs to 15 residues. CDR1 is SGHDT, CDR2 YYEEEE, per germline.

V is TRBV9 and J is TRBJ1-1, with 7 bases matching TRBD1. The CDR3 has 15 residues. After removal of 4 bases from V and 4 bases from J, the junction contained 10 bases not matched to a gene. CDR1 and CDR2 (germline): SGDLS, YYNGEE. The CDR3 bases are TGTGCCAGCAGCTCCCGGGACAGTTTAACCACTGAAGCTTTCTTT. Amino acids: CASSSRDSLTTEAFF.

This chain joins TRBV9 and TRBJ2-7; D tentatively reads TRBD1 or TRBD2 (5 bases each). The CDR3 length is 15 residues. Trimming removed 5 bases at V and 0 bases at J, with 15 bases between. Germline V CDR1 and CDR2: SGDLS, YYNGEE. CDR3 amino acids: CASSYRAGSSYEQYF. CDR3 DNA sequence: TGTGCCAGCAGTTATCGGGCAGGGAGCTCCTACGAGCAGTACTTC.

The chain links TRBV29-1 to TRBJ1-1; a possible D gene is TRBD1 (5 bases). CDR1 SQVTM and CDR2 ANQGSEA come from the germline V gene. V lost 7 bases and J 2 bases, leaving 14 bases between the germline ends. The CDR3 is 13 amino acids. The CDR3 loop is CSAYRDGNTEAFF. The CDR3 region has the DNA TGCAGCGCTTATCGGGACGGAAACACTGAAGCTTTCTTT.

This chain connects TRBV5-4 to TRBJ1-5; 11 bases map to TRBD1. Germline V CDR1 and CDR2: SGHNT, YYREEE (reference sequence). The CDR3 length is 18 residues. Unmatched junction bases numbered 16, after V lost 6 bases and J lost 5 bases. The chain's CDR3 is CASTCPRLGQGGYQPQHF. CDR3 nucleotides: TGTGCCAGCACTTGTCCAAGGCTGGGACAGGGGGGCTATCAGCCCCAGCATTTT.

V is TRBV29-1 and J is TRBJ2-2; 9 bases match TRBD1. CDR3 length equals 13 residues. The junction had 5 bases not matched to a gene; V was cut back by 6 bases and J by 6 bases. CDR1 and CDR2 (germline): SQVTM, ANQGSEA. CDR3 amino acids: CSVDRGFAGELFF. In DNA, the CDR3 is TGCAGCGTGGACAGGGGCTTTGCCGGGGAGCTGTTTTTT.

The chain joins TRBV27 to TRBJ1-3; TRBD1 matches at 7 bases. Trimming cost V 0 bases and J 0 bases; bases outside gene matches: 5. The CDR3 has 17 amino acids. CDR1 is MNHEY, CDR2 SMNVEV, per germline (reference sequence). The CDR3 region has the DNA TGTGCCAGCAGTTTATCGCTAGACAGGGCCTCTGGAAACACCATATATTTT. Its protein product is CASSLSLDRASGNTIYF.

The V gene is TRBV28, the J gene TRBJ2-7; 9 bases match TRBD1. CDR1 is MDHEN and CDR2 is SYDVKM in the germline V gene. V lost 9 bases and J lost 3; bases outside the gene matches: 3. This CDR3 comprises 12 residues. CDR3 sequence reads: CASRDRVYEQYF. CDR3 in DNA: TGTGCCAGTCGGGACAGGGTCTACGAGCAGTACTTC.

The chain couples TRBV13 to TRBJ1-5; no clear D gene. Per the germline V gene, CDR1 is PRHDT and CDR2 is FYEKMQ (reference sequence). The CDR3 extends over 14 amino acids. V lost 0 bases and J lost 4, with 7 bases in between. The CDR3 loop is CASSLGDWNQPQHF. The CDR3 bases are TGTGCCAGCAGCTTAGGGGATTGGAATCAGCCCCAGCATTTT.

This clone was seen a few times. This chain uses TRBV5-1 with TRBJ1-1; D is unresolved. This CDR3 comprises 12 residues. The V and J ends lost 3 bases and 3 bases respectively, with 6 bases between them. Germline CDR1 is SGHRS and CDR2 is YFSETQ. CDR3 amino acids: CASSSRDTEAFF. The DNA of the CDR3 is TGCGCCAGCAGCTCGCGTGACACTGAAGCTTTCTTT.

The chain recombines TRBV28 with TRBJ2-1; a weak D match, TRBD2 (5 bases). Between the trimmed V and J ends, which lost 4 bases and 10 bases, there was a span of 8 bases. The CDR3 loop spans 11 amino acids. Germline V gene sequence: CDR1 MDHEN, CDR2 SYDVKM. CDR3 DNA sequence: TGTGCCAGCAGTTCCGGACTCGAGCAGTTCTTC. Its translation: CASSSGLEQFF.